One sample yielded the 8 T cell receptor beta chains listed below, sequenced in a study of blood T cell repertoires in COVID-19. Some clones are missing from TCRdb's copy, which holds only in-frame ones; the method was immunoSEQ multiplex PCR. The sample lists approximately 140,000 clones, 70% to 85% occurring once. Sequencing used peripheral blood. The source of these receptors is a woman older than 75 with acute or convalescent COVID-19.

The chain couples TRBV5-4 to TRBJ2-6, with 12 nucleotides matching TRBD1. With 6 bases clipped from V and 4 bases from J, the junction kept 14 bases outside the gene matches. Germline assignment: CDR1 SGHNT and CDR2 YYREEE (reference sequence). The CDR3 sequence is 19 residues long. Here the CDR3 reads CASTWRLGQGARGANVLTF. CDR3 nucleotide sequence: TGTGCCAGCACCTGGAGATTGGGACAGGGGGCGCGAGGGGCCAACGTCCTGACTTTC. Using reference TRBV5-4 and TRBJ2-6 for the parts outside the CDR3, the full variable domain is ETGVTQSPTHLIKTRGQQVTLRCSSQSGHNTVSWYQQALGQGPQFIFQYYREEENGRGNFPPRFSGLQFPNYSSELNVNALELDDSALYLCASTWRLGQGARGANVLTFGAGSRLTVL.

V gene TRBV7-6 combines with J gene TRBJ2-7, with D tentatively TRBD1 (5 bases). Trimming cost V 5 bases and J 7 bases, with 15 bases left between them. Germline-derived CDR1 and CDR2 are SGHVS and FNYEAQ. The CDR3 is made up of 13 amino acids. CDR3 loop: CASSPRQGKEQYF. CDR3 DNA: TGTGCCAGCAGCCCACGTCAGGGTAAGGAGCAGTACTTC.

This clone was counted between two and nine times. The chain uses TRBV7-2 and TRBJ1-1; D might be TRBD1 (5 bases). Trimming shortened V by 0 bases and J by 2 bases, and 13 bases separated the two germline ends. Germline V gene data show CDR1 as SGHTA and CDR2 as FQGNSA. CDR3 length: 16 amino acids. In DNA form, the CDR3 reads TGTGCCAGCAGCTTAGCAGGGGCCAGGAGTAACACTGAAGCTTTCTTT. It translates to CASSLAGARSNTEAFF. The full variable domain, with the rest looked up from reference TRBV7-2 and TRBJ1-1, is GAGVSQSPSNKVTEKGKDVELRCDPISGHTALYWYRQSLGQGLEFLIYFQGNSAPDKSGLPSDRFSAERTGGSVSTLTIQRTQQEDSAVYLCASSLAGARSNTEAFFGQGTRLTVV.

The chain carries TRBV18 and TRBJ2-1; TRBD2 aligns across 9 bases. The V gene's germline CDR1 is KGHSH and CDR2 LQKENI. The CDR3 loop spans 16 amino acids. The V and J ends lost 8 bases and 4 bases, in that order; junction bases with no gene match: 12. In DNA, the CDR3 is TGTGCCAGCAACCCCGGCGGCGGGAGGGTATACAATGAGCAGTTCTTC. This gives the protein CASNPGGGRVYNEQFF. The whole variable domain, filled in from reference TRBV18 and TRBJ2-1, reads NAGVMQNPRHLVRRRGQEARLRCSPMKGHSHVYWYRQLPEEGLKFMVYLQKENIIDESGMPKERFSAEFPKEGPSILRIQQVVRGDSAAYFCASNPGGGRVYNEQFFGPGTRLTVL.

J is TRBJ2-5 and V is TRBV2; 9 bases match TRBD2. Per germline, CDR1 SNHLY and CDR2 FYNNEI. The CDR3 totals 15 residues. After removal of 6 bases from V and 2 bases from J, the junction contained 7 bases not matched to a gene. As DNA, the CDR3 is TGTGCCAGCAGCCGGGAGCGGGGGGCTCAAGAGACCCAGTACTTC. It yields the protein CASSRERGAQETQYF.

The gene calls are TRBV6-5 and TRBJ2-2; a possible D gene is TRBD1 (5 bases). The CDR3 length is 14 residues. V gave up 6 bases and J gave up 4 bases, with 12 bases separating them. Looked up from germline, CDR1 is MNHEY and CDR2 is SVGAGI. CDR3 residues: CASSTGRSTGELFF. The CDR3 coding sequence is TGTGCCAGCAGCACAGGACGGTCCACCGGGGAGCTGTTTTTT.

The CDR3 sequence: CASSPINRGYTF. CDR3 in DNA: TGTGCCAGCAGCCCTATAAATCGGGGCTACACCTTC. The chain is built from TRBV7-8 and TRBJ1-2, with no clear D. Germline V lookup: CDR1 SGHVS, CDR2 FQNEAQ. Trimming removed 5 bases at V and 8 bases at J, with 12 bases between. CDR3 size: 12 residues.

This chain links TRBV6-5 with TRBJ2-3; 9 positions match TRBD2. Germline CDR1 MNHEY, CDR2 SVGAGI. The CDR3 loop spans 14 amino acids. V gave up 7 bases and J gave up 2 bases; unmatched junction bases: 4. In nucleotides, the CDR3 is TGTGCCAGCAAAATAGCGGGGGCCACAGATACGCAGTATTTT. It yields the protein CASKIAGATDTQYF.